The clone carrying this T cell receptor beta chain was seen only once. The data are from a study of blood T cell repertoires in COVID-19. The V gene end was trimmed by 5 bases and the J gene end by 9 bases; junction bases not matched to a gene: 6. Per germline, CDR1 LNHDA and CDR2 SQIVND (reference sequence). This CDR3 comprises 15 residues. TCRdb's copy holds only in-frame clones and misses some; the assay was immunoSEQ multiplex PCR. This sample carries 300,000 to 450,000 clones, about 90% of them seen once, and the ten largest clones take over 0.9%. This rearrangement joins TRBV19 to TRBJ2-1; 14 bases map to TRBD2. The sequence was obtained from a young woman who had been exposed to COVID-19. The sample comprised PBMCs or T cells enriched from blood (not recorded which). Here the CDR3 DNA reads TGTGCCAGTAGTGCCCAGGGACTAGCGGGAGCTGAGCAGTTCTTC. Encoded protein: CASSAQGLAGAEQFF.